The clone carrying this T cell receptor (beta chain) appeared a single time. The antigen is unknown. The data were taken from a study of T cell responses to AZD1222 COVID-19 vaccine. Here immunoSEQ multiplex PCR was the method, and the copy in TCRdb shows in-frame clones only, minus some. The table records about 180,000 clones, 88% of them present only once. This CDR3 comprises 15 residues. Germline V CDR1 and CDR2: LNHDA, SQIVND (reference sequence). V lost 7 bases and J lost 7, with 20 bases in between. General study points: Nearly half of spike-specific TCRs reportedly target unmutated variant regions. Donors in the cohort were predominantly white British and more often female, and clonal diversity was possibly underestimated. Breadth and depth of Spike-specific TCRs rose after two AZD1222 doses.

This chain joins TRBV19 and TRBJ2-1; tentatively, D is TRBD1 (5 bases). The TCR sequence derives from an adult in good health. Sample: peripheral blood, taken on day 0 of AZD1222 vaccination. The DNA of the CDR3 is TGTGCCAGTAACCCCCGGGCAGGGCTGCTGAATGAGCAGTTCTTC. Protein: CASNPRAGLLNEQFF.